This T cell receptor beta chain was profiled in a study of shared clonotypes between healthy human individuals. With respect to this clone: What it recognizes is unknown.

Study-level findings and limits: A reduction in generation probabilities was seen for non-shared clonotypes relative to those shared by all four donors. Blood alone was sampled, and tissue repertoires likely differ. Estimated richness was generally greater in naive than memory subsets.

At a deep level, the assay was run. TCRdb's table, derived via immunoSEQ multiplex PCR, lists solely in-frame clones and lacks some. The repertoire holds approximately 350,000 clones, with around 96% as singletons. The CDR3 totals 16 residues. Trimming removed 5 bases from V and 2 bases from J; junction bases left unmatched: 8. The germline V gene encodes CDR1 SEHNR and CDR2 FQNEAQ (reference sequence). Sequenced material: memory CD8+ T cells sorted from blood. The sample's subset: CD45RO+ cells pooled with CCR7-negative TemRA cells. The source of this sequence is a man aged 25 to 40 in good health. The V and J genes are TRBV7-9 and TRBJ2-5; 10 nucleotides align to TRBD2. CDR3 residues: CASSLQAGGGQETQYF. The CDR3 DNA reads TGTGCCAGCAGCCTACAAGCGGGAGGGGGTCAAGAGACCCAGTACTTC.